One and the same sample provided the 9 T cell receptor beta chains below, sequenced in a study of OX40 agonist ivuxolimab in advanced cancers. The data were produced by immunoSEQ multiplex PCR, yet TCRdb's version contains in-frame clones alone and is incomplete. The sample records about 61,000 clones, about 90% being singletons. The sequencing used CD4+ or CD8+ T cells sorted from blood, collected in a trial of the OX40 agonist ivuxolimab. These receptors all come from an adult with an advanced solid tumor such as melanoma, head and neck, liver or kidney cancer.

The V and J genes are TRBV5-5 and TRBJ1-5, with D unclear. V shed 7 bases and J shed 5 bases, with 16 bases lying between them. The germline gives CDR1 SGHKS, CDR2 YYEKEE (reference sequence). The CDR3 runs to 14 residues. The CDR3 region has the DNA TGTGCCAGCGCGTGGGAGGTCCGCGATCAGCCCCAGCATTTT. Translation gives CASAWEVRDQPQHF.

The CDR3 DNA reads TGTGCCAGCAGCACAGGGATTAAACAGCCCCAGCATTTT. It codes for CASSTGIKQPQHF. The rearrangement joins TRBV9 to TRBJ1-5, with TRBD1 as a possible D gene (6 bases). The CDR3 runs to 13 residues. The germline gives CDR1 SGDLS, CDR2 YYNGEE. V dropped 4 bases and J dropped 7 bases, with 12 bases sitting between them.

The chain employs TRBV9 and TRBJ2-5, with D possibly matching TRBD2 (6 bases). Between the trimmed V and J ends, which lost 0 bases and 4 bases, there was a span of 10 bases. The germline CDR1 and CDR2 sequences are SGDLS and YYNGEE. This CDR3 spans 14 amino acids. This CDR3 is CASSVAGVVETQYF. CDR3 bases: TGTGCCAGCAGCGTAGCGGGAGTGGTAGAGACCCAGTACTTC.

V gene TRBV5-6 combines with J gene TRBJ2-1; 10 positions match TRBD1. CDR1 SGHDT and CDR2 YYEEEE come from the germline V gene. This CDR3 is built from 16 residues. With 4 bases clipped from V and 8 bases from J, the junction kept 12 bases outside the gene matches. The CDR3, as DNA: TGTGCCAGCAGCCCTGGGGAGGGACAGGGGATCCATGAGCAGTTCTTC. Protein sequence: CASSPGEGQGIHEQFF.

The CDR3 nucleotides read TGTGCCAGCAGCGTCCAGAACACAGATACGCAGTATTTT. This encodes CASSVQNTDTQYF. The chain joins TRBV9 to TRBJ2-3; D call uncertain. This CDR3 is built from 13 residues. Trimming left V 2 bases short and J 2 bases short, with 6 bases between. Germline CDR1 reads SGDLS; CDR2 reads YYNGEE.

This clone is a singleton in its sample. The CDR3 DNA is TGTGCCAGCAGCTCCACCTACCAGACCCAGTACTTC. Translation gives CASSSTYQTQYF. V usage is TRBV11-3 and J usage is TRBJ2-5; D is unresolved. The germline V gene has CDR1 SGHNT and CDR2 YENEEA. This CDR3 has 12 residues. V lost 4 bases to trimming and J lost 6 bases, with 9 bases between them.

In this sample, this clone turned up a few times. V usage is TRBV6-4 and J usage is TRBJ1-6, with 7 bases aligning to TRBD1. This CDR3 contains 14 residues. J gave up 7 bases and V 2 bases, and 2 bases lay outside the gene matches. Germline assignment: CDR1 MRHNA and CDR2 SNTAGT. CDR3 sequence: CASSDGTENSPLHF. The CDR3 bases are TGTGCCAGCAGTGACGGGACAGAAAATTCACCCCTCCACTTT.

This chain links TRBV6-6 with TRBJ1-5; D gene uncertain. This CDR3 is 11 amino acids long. Germline CDR1 MNHNY, CDR2 SVGAGI (reference sequence). V was trimmed by 2 bases and J by 8 bases, leaving 4 bases between them. The CDR3 here is CASSYGEPQHF. The CDR3 coding sequence is TGTGCCAGCAGTTACGGGGAGCCCCAGCATTTT.

The V and J genes are TRBV7-8 and TRBJ2-4; TRBD2 matches 9 bases. This CDR3 has 16 amino acids. Germline assignment: CDR1 SGHVS and CDR2 FQNEAQ. The V and J ends lost 1 base and 6 bases, in that order; junction bases with no gene match: 7. This chain's CDR3 is CASSLGGLAFLNIQYF. DNA for the CDR3: TGTGCCAGCAGCTTAGGGGGACTAGCCTTCTTAAACATTCAGTACTTC.